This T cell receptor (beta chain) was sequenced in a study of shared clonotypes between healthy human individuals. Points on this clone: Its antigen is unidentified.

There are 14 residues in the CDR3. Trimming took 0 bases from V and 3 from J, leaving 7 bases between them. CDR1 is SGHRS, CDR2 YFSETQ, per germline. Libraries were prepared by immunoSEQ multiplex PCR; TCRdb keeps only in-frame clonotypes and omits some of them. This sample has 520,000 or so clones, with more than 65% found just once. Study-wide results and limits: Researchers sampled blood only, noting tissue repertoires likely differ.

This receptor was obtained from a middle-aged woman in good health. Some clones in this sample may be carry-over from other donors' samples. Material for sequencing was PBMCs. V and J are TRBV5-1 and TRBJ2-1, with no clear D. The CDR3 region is CASSLGVSYNEQFF. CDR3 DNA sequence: TGCGCCAGCAGCTTGGGTGTAAGCTACAATGAGCAGTTCTTC.